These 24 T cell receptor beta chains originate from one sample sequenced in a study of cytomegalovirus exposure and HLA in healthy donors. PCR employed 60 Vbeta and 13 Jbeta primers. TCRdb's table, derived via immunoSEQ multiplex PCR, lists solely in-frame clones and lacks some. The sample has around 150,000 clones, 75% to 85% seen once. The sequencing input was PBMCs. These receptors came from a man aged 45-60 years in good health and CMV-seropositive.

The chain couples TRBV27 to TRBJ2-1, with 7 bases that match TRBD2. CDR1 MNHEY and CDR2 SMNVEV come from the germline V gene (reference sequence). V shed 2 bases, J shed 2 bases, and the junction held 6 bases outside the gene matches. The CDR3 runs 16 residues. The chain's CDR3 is CASSLLSGGTYNEQFF. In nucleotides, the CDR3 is TGTGCCAGCAGTTTACTTTCGGGAGGCACCTACAATGAGCAGTTCTTC.

The CDR3 DNA is TGTGCCAGCAGTCCCGGCGGCAGGGACTACGAGCAGTACTTC. As protein: CASSPGGRDYEQYF. The chain joins TRBV28 to TRBJ2-7; maybe TRBD1 (5 bases). Germline CDR1 is MDHEN and CDR2 is SYDVKM. V lost 5 bases and J lost 3, with 14 bases in between. The CDR3 is made up of 14 amino acids.

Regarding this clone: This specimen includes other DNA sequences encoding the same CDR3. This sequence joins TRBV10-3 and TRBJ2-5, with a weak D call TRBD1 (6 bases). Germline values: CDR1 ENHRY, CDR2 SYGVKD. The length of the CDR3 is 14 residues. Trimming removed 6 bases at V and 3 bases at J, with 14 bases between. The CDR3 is CAISDANREETQYF. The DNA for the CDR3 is TGTGCCATCAGCGATGCAAACAGGGAAGAGACCCAGTACTTC.

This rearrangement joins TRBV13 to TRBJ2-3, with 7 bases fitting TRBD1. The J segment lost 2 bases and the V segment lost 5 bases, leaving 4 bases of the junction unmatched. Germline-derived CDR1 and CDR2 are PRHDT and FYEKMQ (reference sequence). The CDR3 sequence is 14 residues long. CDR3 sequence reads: CASSRRGLTDTQYF. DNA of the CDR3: TGTGCCAGCAGCCGTAGGGGGCTCACAGATACGCAGTATTTT.

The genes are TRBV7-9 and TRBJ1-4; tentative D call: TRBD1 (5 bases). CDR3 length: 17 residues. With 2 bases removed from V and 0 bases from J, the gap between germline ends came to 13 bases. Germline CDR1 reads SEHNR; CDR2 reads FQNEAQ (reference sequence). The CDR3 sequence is CASSLTTGVATNEKLFF. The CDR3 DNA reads TGTGCCAGCAGCTTAACTACAGGAGTTGCAACTAATGAAAAACTGTTTTTT. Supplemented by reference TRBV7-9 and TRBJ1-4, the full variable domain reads DTGVSQNPRHKITKRGQNVTFRCDPISEHNRLYWYRQTLGQGPEFLTYFQNEAQLEKSRLLSDRFSAERPKGSFSTLEIQRTEQGDSAMYLCASSLTTGVATNEKLFFGSGTQLSVL.

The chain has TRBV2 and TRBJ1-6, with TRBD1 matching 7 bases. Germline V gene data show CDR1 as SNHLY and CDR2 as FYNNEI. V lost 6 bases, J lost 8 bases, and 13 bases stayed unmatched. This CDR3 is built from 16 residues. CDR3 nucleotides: TGTGCCAGCAGGATTCGACAGACAGGGAGCGATTCACCCCTCCACTTT. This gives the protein CASRIRQTGSDSPLHF.

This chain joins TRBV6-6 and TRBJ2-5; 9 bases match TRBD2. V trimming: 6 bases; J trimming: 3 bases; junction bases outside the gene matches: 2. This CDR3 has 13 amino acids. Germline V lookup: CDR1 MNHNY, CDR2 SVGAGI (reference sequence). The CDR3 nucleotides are TGTGCCAGCAGGCTAGCGGGAAAAGAGACCCAGTACTTC. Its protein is CASRLAGKETQYF.

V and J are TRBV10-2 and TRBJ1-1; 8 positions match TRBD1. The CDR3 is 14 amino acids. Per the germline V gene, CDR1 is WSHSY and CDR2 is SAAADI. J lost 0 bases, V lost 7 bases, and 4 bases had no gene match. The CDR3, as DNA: TGCGCCAGCATGAGGGACAGGATGAACACTGAAGCTTTCTTT. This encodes CASMRDRMNTEAFF.

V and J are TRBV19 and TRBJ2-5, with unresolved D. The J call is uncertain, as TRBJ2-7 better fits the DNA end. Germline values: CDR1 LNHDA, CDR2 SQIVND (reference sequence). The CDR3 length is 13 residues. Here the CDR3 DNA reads TGTGCCAGTAGCCCCCCGGACTCCTACGAGCAGTACTTC. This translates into CASSPPDSYEQYF.

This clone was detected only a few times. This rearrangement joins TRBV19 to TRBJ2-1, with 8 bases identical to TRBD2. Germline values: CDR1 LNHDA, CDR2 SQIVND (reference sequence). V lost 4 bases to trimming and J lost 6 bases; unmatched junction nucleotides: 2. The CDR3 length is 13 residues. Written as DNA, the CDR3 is TGTGCCAGTAGTACGGGAGGGCCCAATGAGCAGTTCTTC. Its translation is CASSTGGPNEQFF.

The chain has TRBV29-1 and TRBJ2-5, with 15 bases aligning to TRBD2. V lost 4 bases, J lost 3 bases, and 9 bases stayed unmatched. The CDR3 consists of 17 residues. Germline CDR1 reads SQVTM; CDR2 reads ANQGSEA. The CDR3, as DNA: TGCAGCGTTGCCGGACTAGCGGGAGGGCCGGTAGAAGAGACCCAGTACTTC. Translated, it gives CSVAGLAGGPVEETQYF.

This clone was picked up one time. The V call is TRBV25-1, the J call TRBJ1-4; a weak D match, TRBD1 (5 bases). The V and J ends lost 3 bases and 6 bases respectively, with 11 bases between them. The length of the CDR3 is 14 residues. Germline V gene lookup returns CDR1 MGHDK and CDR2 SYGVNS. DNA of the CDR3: TGTGCCAGCAGTGACTGGGGGGACGATGAAAAACTGTTTTTT. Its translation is CASSDWGDDEKLFF.

CDR3 DNA: TGTGCCAGCAGCTCCGCGGACAGACAAGGCTACGAGCAGTACTTC. It specifies CASSSADRQGYEQYF. This chain uses TRBV7-9 with TRBJ2-7; possible D gene TRBD1, 6 bases. The CDR3 is 15 residues long. The V and J ends lost 4 bases and 3 bases respectively, with 16 bases between them. The germline gives CDR1 SEHNR, CDR2 FQNEAQ (reference sequence).

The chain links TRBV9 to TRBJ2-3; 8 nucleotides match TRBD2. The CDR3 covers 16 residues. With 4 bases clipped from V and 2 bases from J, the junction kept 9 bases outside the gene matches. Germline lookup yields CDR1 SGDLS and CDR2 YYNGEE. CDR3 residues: CASSPRVAGFTDTQYF. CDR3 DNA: TGTGCCAGCAGCCCCCGAGTAGCGGGGTTCACAGATACGCAGTATTTT.

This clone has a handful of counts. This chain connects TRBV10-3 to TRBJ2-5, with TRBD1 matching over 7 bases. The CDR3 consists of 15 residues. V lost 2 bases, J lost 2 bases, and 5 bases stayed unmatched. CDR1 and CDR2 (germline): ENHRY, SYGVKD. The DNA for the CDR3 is TGTGCCATCAGTGAGACAGGGGATTATCAAGAGACCCAGTACTTC. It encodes CAISETGDYQETQYF.

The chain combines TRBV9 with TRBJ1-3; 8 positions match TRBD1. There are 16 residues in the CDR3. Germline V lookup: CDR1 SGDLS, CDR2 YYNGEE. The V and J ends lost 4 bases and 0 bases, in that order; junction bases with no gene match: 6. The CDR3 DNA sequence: TGTGCCAGCAGCTCGCAGGGGGCCAGCTCTGGAAACACCATATATTTT. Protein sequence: CASSSQGASSGNTIYF. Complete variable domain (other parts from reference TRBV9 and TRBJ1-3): DSGVTQTPKHLITATGQRVTLRCSPRSGDLSVYWYQQSLDQGLQFLIQYYNGEERAKGNILERFSAQQFPDLHSELNLSSLELGDSALYFCASSSQGASSGNTIYFGEGSWLTVV.

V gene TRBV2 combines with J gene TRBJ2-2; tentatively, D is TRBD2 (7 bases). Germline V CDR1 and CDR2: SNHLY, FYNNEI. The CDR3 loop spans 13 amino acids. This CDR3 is CVKRGGPTGELFF. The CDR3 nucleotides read TGTGTCAAAAGGGGGGGCCCCACCGGGGAGCTGTTTTTT.

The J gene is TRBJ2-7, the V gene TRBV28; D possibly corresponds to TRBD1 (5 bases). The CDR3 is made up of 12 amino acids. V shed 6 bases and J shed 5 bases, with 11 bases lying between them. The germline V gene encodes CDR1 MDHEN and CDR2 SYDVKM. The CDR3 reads CASRGGAHEQYF. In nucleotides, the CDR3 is TGTGCCAGCAGGGGTGGGGCCCACGAGCAGTACTTC.

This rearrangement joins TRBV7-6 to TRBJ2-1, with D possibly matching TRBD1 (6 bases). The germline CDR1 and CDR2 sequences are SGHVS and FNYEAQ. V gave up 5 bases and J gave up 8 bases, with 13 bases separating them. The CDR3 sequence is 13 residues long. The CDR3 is CASSLTGSDEQFF. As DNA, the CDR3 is TGTGCCAGCAGCCTTACAGGGAGCGATGAGCAGTTCTTC.

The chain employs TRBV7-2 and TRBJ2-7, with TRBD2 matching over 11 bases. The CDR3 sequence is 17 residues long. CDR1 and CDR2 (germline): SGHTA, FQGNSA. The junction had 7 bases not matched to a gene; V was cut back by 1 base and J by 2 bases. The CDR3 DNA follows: TGTGCCAGCAGCTTAGGGGTTAGCGGGAGGGGAACCTACGAGCAGTACTTC. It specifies CASSLGVSGRGTYEQYF.

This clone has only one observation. CDR3 protein: CASSYGQGAWGTEAFF. In DNA form, the CDR3 reads TGCGCCAGCAGCTACGGACAGGGGGCTTGGGGCACTGAAGCTTTCTTT. V gene TRBV5-1 combines with J gene TRBJ1-1; 11 nucleotides agree with TRBD1. The trim removed 3 bases at V and 4 bases at J, leaving 8 bases unmatched. This CDR3 comprises 16 residues. CDR1 is SGHRS, CDR2 YFSETQ, per germline. The full variable domain, its missing parts supplied by reference TRBV5-1 and TRBJ1-1, is KAGVTQTPRYLIKTRGQQVTLSCSPISGHRSVSWYQQTPGQGLQFLFEYFSETQRNKGNFPGRFSGRQFSNSRSEMNVSTLELGDSALYLCASSYGQGAWGTEAFFGQGTRLTVV.

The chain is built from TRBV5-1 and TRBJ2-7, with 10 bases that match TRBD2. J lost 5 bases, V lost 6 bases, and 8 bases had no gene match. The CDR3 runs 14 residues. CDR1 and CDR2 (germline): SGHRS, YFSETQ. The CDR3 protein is CASMAPSGSNEQYF. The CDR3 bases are TGCGCCAGCATGGCCCCTAGCGGGAGTAACGAGCAGTACTTC.

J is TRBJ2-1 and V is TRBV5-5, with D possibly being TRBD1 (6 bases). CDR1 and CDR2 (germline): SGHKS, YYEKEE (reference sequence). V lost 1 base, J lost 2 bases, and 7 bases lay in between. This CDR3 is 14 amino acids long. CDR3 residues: CASSLQGTYNEQFF. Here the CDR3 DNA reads TGTGCCAGCAGCTTGCAGGGGACCTACAATGAGCAGTTCTTC.

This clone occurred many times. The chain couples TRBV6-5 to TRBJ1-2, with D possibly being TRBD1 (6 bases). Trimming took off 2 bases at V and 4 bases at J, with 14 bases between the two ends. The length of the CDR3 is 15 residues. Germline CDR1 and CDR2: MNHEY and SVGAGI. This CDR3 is CASSYSPTGIYGYTF. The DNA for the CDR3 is TGTGCCAGCAGTTACAGTCCGACAGGAATCTATGGCTACACCTTC.